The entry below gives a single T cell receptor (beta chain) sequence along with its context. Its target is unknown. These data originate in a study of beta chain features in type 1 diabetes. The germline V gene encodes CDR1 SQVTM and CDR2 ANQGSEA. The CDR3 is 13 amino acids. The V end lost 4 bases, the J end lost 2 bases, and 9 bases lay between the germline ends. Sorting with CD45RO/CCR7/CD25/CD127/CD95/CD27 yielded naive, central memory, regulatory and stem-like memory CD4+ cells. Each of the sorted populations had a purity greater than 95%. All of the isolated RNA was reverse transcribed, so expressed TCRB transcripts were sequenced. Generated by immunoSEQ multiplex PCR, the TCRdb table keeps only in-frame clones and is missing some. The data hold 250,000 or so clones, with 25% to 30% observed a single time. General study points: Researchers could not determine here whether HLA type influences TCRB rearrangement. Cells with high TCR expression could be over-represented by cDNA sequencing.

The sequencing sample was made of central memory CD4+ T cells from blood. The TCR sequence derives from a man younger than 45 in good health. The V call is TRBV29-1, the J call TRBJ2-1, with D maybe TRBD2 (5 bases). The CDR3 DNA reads TGCAGCGTTGGGGAGTCAGCCTACAATGAGCAGTTCTTC. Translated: CSVGESAYNEQFF.